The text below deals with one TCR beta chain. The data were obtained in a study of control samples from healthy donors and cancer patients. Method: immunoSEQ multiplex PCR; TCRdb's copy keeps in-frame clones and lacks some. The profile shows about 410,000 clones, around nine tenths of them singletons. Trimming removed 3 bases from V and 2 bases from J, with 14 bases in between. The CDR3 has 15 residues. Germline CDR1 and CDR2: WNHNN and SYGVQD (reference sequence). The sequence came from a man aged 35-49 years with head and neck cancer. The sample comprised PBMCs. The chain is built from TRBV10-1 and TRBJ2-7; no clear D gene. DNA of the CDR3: TGCGCCAGCAGTGAAGGGCCGGCCGGTCCCTACGAGCAGTACTTC. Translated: CASSEGPAGPYEQYF.